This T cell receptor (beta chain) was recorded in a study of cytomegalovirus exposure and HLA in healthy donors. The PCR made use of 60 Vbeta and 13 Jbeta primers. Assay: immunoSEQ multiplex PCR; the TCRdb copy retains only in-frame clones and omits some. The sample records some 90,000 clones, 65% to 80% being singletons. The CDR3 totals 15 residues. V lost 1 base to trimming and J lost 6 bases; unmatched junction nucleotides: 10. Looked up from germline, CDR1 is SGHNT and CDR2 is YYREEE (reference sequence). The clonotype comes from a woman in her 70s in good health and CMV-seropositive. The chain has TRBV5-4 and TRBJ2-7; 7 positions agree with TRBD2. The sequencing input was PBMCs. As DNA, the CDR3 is TGTGCCAGCAGCTTGATGGGGGGGACCGTTGGCGAGCAGTACTTC. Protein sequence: CASSLMGGTVGEQYF. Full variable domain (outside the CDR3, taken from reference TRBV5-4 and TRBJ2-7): ETGVTQSPTHLIKTRGQQVTLRCSSQSGHNTVSWYQQALGQGPQFIFQYYREEENGRGNFPPRFSGLQFPNYSSELNVNALELDDSALYLCASSLMGGTVGEQYFGPGTRLTVT.